Below, one T cell receptor (beta chain) is given with its context. The antigen remains unidentified. These data belong to a study of radiation and T cells in renal cell carcinoma. Regarding the study as a whole: From baseline, blood top tumor clonotypes peaked at 2 weeks post-radiation. Irradiated tumors had higher TCR clonality than control tumors.

Treatment in this sample: 15 Gy SBRT to primary tumor, nephrectomy 4 weeks later. Nephrectomy followed 15 Gy stereotactic body radiation by 4 weeks. Germline V gives CDR1 SGHTA, CDR2 FQGNSA. The CDR3 is made up of 17 amino acids. With V trimmed by 5 bases and J by 4 bases, 12 bases remained unmatched. Libraries were prepared by immunoSEQ multiplex PCR; TCRdb keeps only in-frame clonotypes and omits some of them. The table has about 9,300 clones, over 55% seen once. V usage is TRBV7-2 and J usage is TRBJ2-5; 11 bases are a match to TRBD2. Sequencing was performed on tumor tissue, taken from a patient whose treatment included radiotherapy and nephrectomy. This receptor was obtained from a woman aged 50 to 60 with renal cell carcinoma. In DNA, the CDR3 is TGTGCCAGCAGCGCGACTAGCGGGGTTATATTGGTAGAGACCCAGTACTTC. The encoded protein is CASSATSGVILVETQYF.